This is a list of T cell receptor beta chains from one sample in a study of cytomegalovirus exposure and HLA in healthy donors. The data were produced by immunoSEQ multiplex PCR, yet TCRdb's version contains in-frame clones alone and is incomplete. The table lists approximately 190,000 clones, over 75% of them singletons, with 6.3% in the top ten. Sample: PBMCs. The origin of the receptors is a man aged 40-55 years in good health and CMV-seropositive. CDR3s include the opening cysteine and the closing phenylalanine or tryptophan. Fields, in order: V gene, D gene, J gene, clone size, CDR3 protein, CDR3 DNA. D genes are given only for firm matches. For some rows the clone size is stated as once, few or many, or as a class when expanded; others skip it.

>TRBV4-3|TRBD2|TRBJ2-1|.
CASSQGLAGAVDEQFF
TGCGCCAGCAGCCAAGGGCTAGCGGGGGCGGTCGATGAGCAGTTCTTC
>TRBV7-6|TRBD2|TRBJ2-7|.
CASSLETSGGSYEQYF
TGTGCCAGCAGCTTAGAGACTAGCGGGGGCTCCTACGAGCAGTACTTC
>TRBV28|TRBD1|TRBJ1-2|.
CASSSFMGSGGVSYGYTF
TGTGCCAGCAGTTCGTTCATGGGCTCAGGGGGCGTTTCCTATGGCTACACCTTC
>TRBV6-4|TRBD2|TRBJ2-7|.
CASSEVLAGLSEQYF
TGTGCCAGCAGTGAAGTACTAGCGGGTCTTAGCGAGCAGTACTTC
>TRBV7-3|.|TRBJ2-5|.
CASSLTGGAGETQYF
TGTGCCAGCAGCTTAACTGGGGGGGCCGGAGAGACCCAGTACTTC
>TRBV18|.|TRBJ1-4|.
CASSPKLGFNEKLFF
TGTGCCAGCTCACCAAAACTGGGCTTTAATGAAAAACTGTTTTTT
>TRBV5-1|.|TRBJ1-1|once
CASTNTGYTEAFF
TGCGCCAGCACAAACACAGGGTACACTGAAGCTTTCTTT
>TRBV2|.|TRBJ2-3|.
CASSRLVSTDTQYF
TGTGCCAGCAGTCGACTAGTTAGCACAGATACGCAGTATTTT
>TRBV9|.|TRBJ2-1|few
CASSTAEASYNEQFF
TGTGCCAGCAGCACTGCGGAGGCCTCCTACAATGAGCAGTTCTTC
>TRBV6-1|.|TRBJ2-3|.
CASSPNLDTQYF
TGTGCCAGCAGCCCCAATTTGGATACGCAGTATTTT
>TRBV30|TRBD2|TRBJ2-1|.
CAWTSGGPYNEQFF
TGTGCCTGGACTAGCGGGGGCCCTTACAATGAGCAGTTCTTC
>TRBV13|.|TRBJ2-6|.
CASSSRSFGANVLTF
TGTGCCAGCAGCTCCCGGTCCTTCGGGGCCAACGTCCTGACTTTC
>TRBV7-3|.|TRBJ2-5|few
CASSFRPGRKETQYF
TGTGCCAGCAGCTTTCGACCAGGCAGGAAAGAGACCCAGTACTTC
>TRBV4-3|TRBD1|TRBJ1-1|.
CASSHLKTGDSPEAFF
TGCGCCAGCAGCCACCTTAAGACAGGGGACTCCCCTGAAGCTTTCTTT
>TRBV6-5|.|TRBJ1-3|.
CASSYGQRSGNTIYF
TGTGCCAGCAGTTACGGACAGAGGTCTGGAAACACCATATATTTT
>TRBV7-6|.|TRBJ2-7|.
CASSLTRRGYEQYF
TGTGCCAGCAGCTTGACCCGGCGGGGATACGAGCAGTACTTC
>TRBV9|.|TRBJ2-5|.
CASSVQGQETQYF
TGTGCCAGCAGCGTCCAGGGACAAGAGACCCAGTACTTC
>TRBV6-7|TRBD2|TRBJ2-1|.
CASRPIAGLAGGTRFF
TGTGCCAGCAGGCCTATTGCGGGACTAGCGGGGGGTACGAGGTTCTTC
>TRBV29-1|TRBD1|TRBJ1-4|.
CSVAGGRSEKLFF
TGCAGCGTTGCAGGGGGCCGGAGTGAAAAACTGTTTTTT
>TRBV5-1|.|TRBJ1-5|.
CASSLNSNQPQHF
TGCGCCAGCAGCTTGAATTCAAATCAGCCCCAGCATTTT
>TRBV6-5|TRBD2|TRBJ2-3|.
CAIRTSGDTDTQYF
TGTGCCATTAGGACTAGCGGGGACACAGATACGCAGTATTTT
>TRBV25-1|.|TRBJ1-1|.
CASTVGAQTEAFF
TGTGCCAGCACCGTTGGGGCACAGACTGAAGCTTTCTTT
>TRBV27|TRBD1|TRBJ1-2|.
CASSAVQGADGYTF
TGTGCCAGCAGTGCCGTACAGGGGGCGGATGGCTACACCTTC
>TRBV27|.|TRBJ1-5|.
CASSPSGRGPNQPQHF
TGTGCCAGCAGTCCATCGGGCAGGGGACCAAATCAGCCCCAGCATTTT